The clone carrying this TCR beta chain was counted only a few times. Its antigen is unknown. TCRdb analysed the RACE reads with MiXCR anew, one entry per CDR3 protein. The table lists around 200,000 distinct CDR3 sequences, 25% to 30% of them singletons, with approximately 3% in the top ten. This sample is drawn from a study of human T cells and chemical hapten exposure. The time point was: pre-sensitization, week 0. The treatment was: therapeutic diphenylcyclopropenone sensitization with weekly scalp DPC. Donors were 18 to 70-year-old alopecia patients suitable for DPC. Study conclusions and caveats: Clustering by CDR3 similarity yielded significantly more large clusters from expanded TCRs than controls.

Germline V gene data show CDR1 as SEHNR and CDR2 as FQNEAQ (reference sequence). This CDR3 comprises 12 residues. The J segment lost 9 bases and the V segment lost 5 bases, leaving 2 bases of the junction unmatched. This receptor was taken from a woman aged 30 to 39 with alopecia areata. Some clones in this sample may be carry-over from other donors' samples. The sample here was whole blood, taken in connection with sensitization to the hapten diphenylcyclopropenone (DPC). This rearrangement joins TRBV7-9 to TRBJ2-1, with 9 bases matching TRBD2. Here the CDR3 reads CASSAGGLEQFF. CDR3 bases: TGTGCCAGCAGCGCGGGAGGGCTTGAGCAGTTCTTC.